This is a list of T cell receptor beta chains from one sample in a study of blood T cells in healthy people across ages. TCRdb itself ran the 5' RACE reads through MiXCR, one entry per CDR3 protein. This table holds under 1 million distinct CDR3 sequences, roughly 44% found once. Material for sequencing was blood. These receptors were collected from a man aged 60-69 years in good health. Both conserved end residues are part of each CDR3.

cdr3_aa j_call v_call
CASSAGSGRVNTGELFF TRBJ2-2 TRBV12-3/TRBV12-4
CASSLVSTNEKLFF TRBJ1-4 TRBV4-1
CASSLAAGDGAYGYTF TRBJ1-2 TRBV5-1
CASSPLGTRNEQFF TRBJ2-1 TRBV9
CASSPGQGSHEQYF TRBJ2-7 TRBV5-1
CASSQDLAVLNEQFF TRBJ2-1 TRBV3-1
CASSSASGGYGYTF TRBJ1-2 TRBV6-2/TRBV6-3
CSASSGLDYNEQFF TRBJ2-1 TRBV20-1
CASSRTGEVLYGYTF TRBJ1-2 TRBV7-8
CASSTRGTNTEAFF TRBJ1-1 TRBV4-1
CASSSLPGTGGEETQYF TRBJ2-5 TRBV7-9
CASRDASGQAYEQYF TRBJ2-7 TRBV6-6
CASRRAGAVYEQYF TRBJ2-7 TRBV10-2
CASSQETETQYF TRBJ2-5 TRBV18
CASSQSRGSDTQYF TRBJ2-3 TRBV12-3/TRBV12-4
CASSSNGGGYEQYF TRBJ2-7 TRBV6-6
CASSVSSWAEQFF TRBJ2-1 TRBV4-3
CASSSLASYNEQFF TRBJ2-1 TRBV2
CASSYDRGNIQYF TRBJ2-4 TRBV7-2
CASSLNRGQETQYF TRBJ2-5 TRBV7-9
CAWRDRVGGPQHF TRBJ1-5 TRBV30
CASSYRGQGNQPQHF TRBJ1-5 TRBV6-6
CASGSGGPRGDEQYF TRBJ2-7 TRBV6-2/TRBV6-3
CASSLQGHNEQFF TRBJ2-1 TRBV27
CASRLTSGGIQETQYF TRBJ2-5 TRBV5-5
CASSQEGRYYNEQFF TRBJ2-1 TRBV4-3
CASSRDYETQYF TRBJ2-5 TRBV6-2/TRBV6-3
CASSPGTAGGEQYF TRBJ2-4 TRBV27
CAWSGQGTQYF TRBJ2-5 TRBV30
CASSVFGQGNGELFF TRBJ2-2 TRBV6-1
CVSSQDRGHQPQHF TRBJ1-5 TRBV6-6
CSVQGAPNYGYTF TRBJ1-2 TRBV29-1
CASSYNPGSEQFF TRBJ2-1 TRBV7-2
CASSPSGGYTGELFF TRBJ2-2 TRBV7-9